The rows below give T cell receptor beta chains drawn from one sample of a study of cytomegalovirus exposure and HLA in healthy donors. The protocol was immunoSEQ multiplex PCR, while the TCRdb copy is restricted to in-frame clones and leaves out a portion. The sample gives 190,000 or so clones, 65% to 85% of which show up once; about 2.8% is in the top ten. Material: PBMCs. These TCRs come from a young woman in good health and CMV-seropositive. Both conserved end residues are part of each CDR3. The order of the fields is CDR3 protein, clone size, D gene, V gene, J gene. D genes are given only for firm matches. Expanded clones get a size class; other rows say once, few or many, or leave the size out.

cdr3_aa: CASSLQDRGRVETQYF; clone_size: .; d_call: TRBD1; v_call: TRBV7-6; j_call: TRBJ2-5
cdr3_aa: CASSAEGRGGNEQFF; clone_size: .; d_call: TRBD2; v_call: TRBV18; j_call: TRBJ2-1
cdr3_aa: CASSLVSGVENEQFF; clone_size: .; d_call: .; v_call: TRBV13; j_call: TRBJ2-1
cdr3_aa: CASSLGGTLQETQYF; clone_size: once; d_call: .; v_call: TRBV5-1; j_call: TRBJ2-5
cdr3_aa: CASSRDGRATEAFF; clone_size: .; d_call: .; v_call: TRBV5-4; j_call: TRBJ1-1
cdr3_aa: CASSARTSGLNEQFF; clone_size: .; d_call: TRBD2; v_call: TRBV7-2; j_call: TRBJ2-1
cdr3_aa: CASSEVLGEGTEAFF; clone_size: .; d_call: .; v_call: TRBV6-1; j_call: TRBJ1-1
cdr3_aa: CASSYPGNTEAFF; clone_size: .; d_call: .; v_call: TRBV6-5; j_call: TRBJ1-1
cdr3_aa: CASSSTGVYEQYF; clone_size: .; d_call: .; v_call: TRBV28; j_call: TRBJ2-7
cdr3_aa: CASSVGSTGGGTDTQYF; clone_size: .; d_call: TRBD2; v_call: TRBV9; j_call: TRBJ2-3
cdr3_aa: CASSLGQDFSGNTIYF; clone_size: once; d_call: .; v_call: TRBV7-9; j_call: TRBJ1-3